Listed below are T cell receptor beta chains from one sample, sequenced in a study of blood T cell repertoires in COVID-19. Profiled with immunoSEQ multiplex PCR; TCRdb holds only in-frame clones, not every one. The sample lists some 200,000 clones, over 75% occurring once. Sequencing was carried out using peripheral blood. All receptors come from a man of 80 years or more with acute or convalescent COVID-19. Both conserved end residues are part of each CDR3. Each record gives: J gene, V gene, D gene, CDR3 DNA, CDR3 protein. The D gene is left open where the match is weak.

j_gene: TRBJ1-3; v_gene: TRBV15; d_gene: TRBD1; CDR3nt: TGTGCCACCAGCTCCCCGCGGGGACAGCGCTCTGGAAACACCATATATTTT; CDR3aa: CATSSPRGQRSGNTIYF
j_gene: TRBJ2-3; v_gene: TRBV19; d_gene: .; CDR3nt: TGTGCCAGTAGTCAATGGACCCCACAGGGGCAGTATTTT; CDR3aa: CASSQWTPQGQYF
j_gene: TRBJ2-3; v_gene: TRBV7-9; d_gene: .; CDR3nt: TGTGCCAGCAGCTTAGAGTGGGGGGGCAACACAGATACGCAGTATTTT; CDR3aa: CASSLEWGGNTDTQYF
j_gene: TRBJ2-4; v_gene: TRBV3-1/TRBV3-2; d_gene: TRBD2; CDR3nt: TGTGCCAGCAGCCAAGATGAGCTTTGGGAGGGGTTAGCCAAAAACATTCAGTACTTC; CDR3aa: CASSQDELWEGLAKNIQYF
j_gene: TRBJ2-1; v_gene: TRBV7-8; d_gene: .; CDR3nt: TGTGCCAGCAGCTTACTTTCCGTTTACTACAATGAGCAGTTCTTC; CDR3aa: CASSLLSVYYNEQFF
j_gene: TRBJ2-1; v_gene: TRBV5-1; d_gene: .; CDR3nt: TGCGCCAGCAGCTTGGCCGGGAACTCCTACAATGAGCAGTTCTTC; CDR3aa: CASSLAGNSYNEQFF
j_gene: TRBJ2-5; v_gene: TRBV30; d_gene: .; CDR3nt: TGTGCCTGGACAGTGGGAGGGGGAATGGAGACCCAGTACTTC; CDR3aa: CAWTVGGGMETQYF
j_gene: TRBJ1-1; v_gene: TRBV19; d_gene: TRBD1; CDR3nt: TGTGCCAGTAGTGGTGGTTTGGGACAGAAGAACACTGAAGCTTTCTTT; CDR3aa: CASSGGLGQKNTEAFF
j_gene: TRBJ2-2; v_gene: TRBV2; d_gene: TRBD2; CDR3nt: TGTGCCAGCAGTGAAGATGCGGGAGGAAGTACCGGGGAGCTGTTTTTT; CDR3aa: CASSEDAGGSTGELFF
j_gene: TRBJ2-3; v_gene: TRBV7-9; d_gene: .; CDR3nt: TGTGCCAGCAGCCTTCAACGGGACACAGATACGCAGTATTTT; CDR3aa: CASSLQRDTDTQYF
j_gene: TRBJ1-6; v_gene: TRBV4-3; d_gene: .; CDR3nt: TGCGCCAGCAGCCAAGGGTTAGGGGGCTCCTATAATTCACCCCTCCACTTT; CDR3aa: CASSQGLGGSYNSPLHF
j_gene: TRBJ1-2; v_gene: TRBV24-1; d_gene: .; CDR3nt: TGTGCCACCAGTGACGGACAGTCATCCTACTATGGCTACACCTTC; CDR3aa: CATSDGQSSYYGYTF
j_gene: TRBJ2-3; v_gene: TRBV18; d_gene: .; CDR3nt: TGTGCCAGCTCATCCTCCACAGATACGCAGTATTTT; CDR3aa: CASSSSTDTQYF
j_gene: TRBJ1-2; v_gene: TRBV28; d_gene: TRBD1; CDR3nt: TGTGCCAGCAGCCCTGGGACAGGGAATGGCTACACCTTC; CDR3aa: CASSPGTGNGYTF